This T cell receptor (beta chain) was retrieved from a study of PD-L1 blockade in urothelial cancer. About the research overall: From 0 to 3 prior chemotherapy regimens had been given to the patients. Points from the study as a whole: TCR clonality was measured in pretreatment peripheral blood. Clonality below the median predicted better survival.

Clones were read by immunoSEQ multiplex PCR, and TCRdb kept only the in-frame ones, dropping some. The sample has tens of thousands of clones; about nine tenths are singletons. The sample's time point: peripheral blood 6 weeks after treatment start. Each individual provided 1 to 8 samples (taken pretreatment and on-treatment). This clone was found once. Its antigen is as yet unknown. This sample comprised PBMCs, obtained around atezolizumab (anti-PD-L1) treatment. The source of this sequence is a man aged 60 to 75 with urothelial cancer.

The CDR3 sequence: CASSLAAGAVRETQYF. The CDR3, as DNA: TGCGCCAGCAGCTTGGCCGCAGGGGCCGTCAGGGAGACCCAGTACTTC. The rearrangement links TRBV5-1 to TRBJ2-5; D is perhaps TRBD1 (6 bases). This CDR3 is built from 16 residues. CDR1 SGHRS and CDR2 YFSETQ come from the germline V gene. V lost 0 bases and J lost 5, with 17 bases in between.